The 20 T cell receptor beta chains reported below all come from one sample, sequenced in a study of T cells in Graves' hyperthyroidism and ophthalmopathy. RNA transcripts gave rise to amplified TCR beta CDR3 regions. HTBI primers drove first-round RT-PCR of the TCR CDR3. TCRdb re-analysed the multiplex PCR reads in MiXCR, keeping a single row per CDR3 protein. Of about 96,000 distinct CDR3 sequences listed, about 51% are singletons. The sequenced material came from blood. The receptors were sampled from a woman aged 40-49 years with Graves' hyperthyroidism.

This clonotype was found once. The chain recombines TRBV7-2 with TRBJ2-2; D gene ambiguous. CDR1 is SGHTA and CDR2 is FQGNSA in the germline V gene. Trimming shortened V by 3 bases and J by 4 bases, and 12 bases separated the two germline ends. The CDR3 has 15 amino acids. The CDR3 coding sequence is TGTGCCAGCAGCTTGGACGGTTCGAGCACCGGGGAGCTGTTTTTT. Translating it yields CASSLDGSSTGELFF.

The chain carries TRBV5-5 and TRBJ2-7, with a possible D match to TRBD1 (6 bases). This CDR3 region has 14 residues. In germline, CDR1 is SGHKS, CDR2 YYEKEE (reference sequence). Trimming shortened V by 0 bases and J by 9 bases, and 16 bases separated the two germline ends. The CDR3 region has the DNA TGTGCCAGCAGCTTGGCCGGGGACACCGTGGCGCAGTACTTC. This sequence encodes CASSLAGDTVAQYF.

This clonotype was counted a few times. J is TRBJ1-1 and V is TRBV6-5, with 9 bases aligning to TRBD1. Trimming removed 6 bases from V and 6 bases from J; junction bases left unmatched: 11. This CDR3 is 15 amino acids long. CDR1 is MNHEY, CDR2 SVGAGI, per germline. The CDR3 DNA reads TGTGCCAGCAGGGACGCTGGACAGGGGAGGTCTGAAGCTTTCTTT. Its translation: CASRDAGQGRSEAFF.

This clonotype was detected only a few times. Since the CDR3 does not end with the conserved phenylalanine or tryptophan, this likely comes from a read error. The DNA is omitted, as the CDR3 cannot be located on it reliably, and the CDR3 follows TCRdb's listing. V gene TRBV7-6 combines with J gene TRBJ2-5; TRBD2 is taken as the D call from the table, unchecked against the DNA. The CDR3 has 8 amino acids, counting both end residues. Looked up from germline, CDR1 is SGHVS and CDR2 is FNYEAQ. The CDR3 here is CASSLGTS.

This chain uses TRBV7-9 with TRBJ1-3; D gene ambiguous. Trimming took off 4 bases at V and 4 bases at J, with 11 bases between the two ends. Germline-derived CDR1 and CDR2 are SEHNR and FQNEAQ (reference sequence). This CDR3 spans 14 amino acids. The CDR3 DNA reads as TGTGCCAGCAGCTCGGAGAGGGCGGGAAACACCATATATTTT. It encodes CASSSERAGNTIYF.

The CDR3 here is CSVAIGQNTEAFF. DNA of the CDR3: TGCAGCGTAGCTATCGGACAGAACACTGAAGCTTTCTTT. V is TRBV29-1 and J is TRBJ1-1, with a weak D call TRBD1 (5 bases). CDR1 SQVTM and CDR2 ANQGSEA come from the germline V gene. V lost 6 bases, J lost 1 base, and 12 bases lay in between. There are 13 residues in the CDR3.

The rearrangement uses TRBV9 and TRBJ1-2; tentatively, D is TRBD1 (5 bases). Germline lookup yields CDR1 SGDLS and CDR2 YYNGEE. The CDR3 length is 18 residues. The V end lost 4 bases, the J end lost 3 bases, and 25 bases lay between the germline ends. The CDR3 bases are TGTGCCAGCAGCTTCGGTGGGGGAGACGAGACCCAGTACTATGGCTACACCTTC. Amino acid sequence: CASSFGGGDETQYYGYTF.

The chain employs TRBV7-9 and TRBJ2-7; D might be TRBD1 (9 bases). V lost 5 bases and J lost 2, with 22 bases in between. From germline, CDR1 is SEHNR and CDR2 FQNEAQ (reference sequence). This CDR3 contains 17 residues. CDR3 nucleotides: TGTGCCAGCAGCGTTGCCGGGAGGGGACAGGGCCCCTACGAGCAGTACTTC. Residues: CASSVAGRGQGPYEQYF. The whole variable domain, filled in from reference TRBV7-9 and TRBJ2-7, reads DTGVSQNPRHKITKRGQNVTFRCDPISEHNRLYWYRQTLGQGPEFLTYFQNEAQLEKSRLLSDRFSAERPKGSFSTLEIQRTEQGDSAMYLCASSVAGRGQGPYEQYFGPGTRLTVT.

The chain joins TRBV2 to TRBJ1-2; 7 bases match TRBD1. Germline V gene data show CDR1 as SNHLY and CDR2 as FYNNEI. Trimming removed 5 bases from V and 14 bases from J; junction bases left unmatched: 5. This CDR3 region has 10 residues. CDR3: CASSRGTATF. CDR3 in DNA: TGTGCCAGCAGTAGGGGGACAGCGACCTTC.

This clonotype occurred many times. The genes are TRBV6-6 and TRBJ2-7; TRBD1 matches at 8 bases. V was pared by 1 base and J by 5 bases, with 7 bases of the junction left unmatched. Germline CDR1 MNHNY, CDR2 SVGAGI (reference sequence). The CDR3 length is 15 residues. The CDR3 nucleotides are TGTGCCAGCAGTTACTTTGGACAGGGTATCGACGAGCAGTACTTC. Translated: CASSYFGQGIDEQYF.

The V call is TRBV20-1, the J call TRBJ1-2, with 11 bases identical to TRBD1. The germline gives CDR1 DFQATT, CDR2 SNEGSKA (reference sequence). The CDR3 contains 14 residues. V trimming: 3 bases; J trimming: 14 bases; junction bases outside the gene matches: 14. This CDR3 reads CSASGQGAPGGWTF. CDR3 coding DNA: TGCAGTGCTAGTGGACAGGGGGCGCCTGGTGGTTGGACCTTC.

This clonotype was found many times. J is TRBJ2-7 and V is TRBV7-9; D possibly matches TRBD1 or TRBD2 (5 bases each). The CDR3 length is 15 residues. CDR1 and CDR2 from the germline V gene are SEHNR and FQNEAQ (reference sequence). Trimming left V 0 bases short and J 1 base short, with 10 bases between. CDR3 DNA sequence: TGTGCCAGCAGCTTAGCCCGGGACGGGTCCTACGAGCAGTACTTC. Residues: CASSLARDGSYEQYF.

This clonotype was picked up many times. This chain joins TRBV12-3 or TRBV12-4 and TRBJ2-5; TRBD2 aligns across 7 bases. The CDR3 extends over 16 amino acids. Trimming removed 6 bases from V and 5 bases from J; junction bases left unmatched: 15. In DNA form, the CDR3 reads TGTGCCAGCAGCCACGGACTAGTGGAGGATCGGGAGACCCAGTACTTC. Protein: CASSHGLVEDRETQYF.

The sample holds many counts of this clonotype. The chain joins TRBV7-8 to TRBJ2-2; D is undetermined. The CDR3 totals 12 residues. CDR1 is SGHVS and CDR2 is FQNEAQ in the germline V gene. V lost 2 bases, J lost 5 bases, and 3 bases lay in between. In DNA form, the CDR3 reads TGTGCCAGCAGCTTAACGACCGGGGAGCTGTTTTTT. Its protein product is CASSLTTGELFF.

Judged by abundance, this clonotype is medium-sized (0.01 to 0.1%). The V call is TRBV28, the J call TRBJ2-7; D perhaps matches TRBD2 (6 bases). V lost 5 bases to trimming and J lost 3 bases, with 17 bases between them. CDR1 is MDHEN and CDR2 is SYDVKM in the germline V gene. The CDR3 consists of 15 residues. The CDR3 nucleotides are TGTGCCAGCAGTGGTTGGACGGGAGACTTCTACGAGCAGTACTTC. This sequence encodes CASSGWTGDFYEQYF. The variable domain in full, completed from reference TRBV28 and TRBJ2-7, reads DVKVTQSSRYLVKRTGEKVFLECVQDMDHENMFWYRQDPGLGLRLIYFSYDVKMKEKGDIPEGYSVSREKKERFSLILESASTNQTSMYLCASSGWTGDFYEQYFGPGTRLTVT.

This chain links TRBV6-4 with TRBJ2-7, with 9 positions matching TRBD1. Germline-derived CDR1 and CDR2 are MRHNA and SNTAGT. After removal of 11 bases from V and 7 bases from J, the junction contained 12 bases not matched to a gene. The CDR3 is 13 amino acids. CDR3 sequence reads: CAAGTGRPLEQYF. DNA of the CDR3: TGTGCCGCAGGGACAGGGCGTCCTTTGGAGCAGTACTTC.

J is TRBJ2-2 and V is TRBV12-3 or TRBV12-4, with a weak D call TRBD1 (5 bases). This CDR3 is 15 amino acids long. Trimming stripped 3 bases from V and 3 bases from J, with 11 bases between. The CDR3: CASSFYQGDTGELFF. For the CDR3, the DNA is TGTGCCAGCAGTTTCTACCAAGGGGACACCGGGGAGCTGTTTTTT.

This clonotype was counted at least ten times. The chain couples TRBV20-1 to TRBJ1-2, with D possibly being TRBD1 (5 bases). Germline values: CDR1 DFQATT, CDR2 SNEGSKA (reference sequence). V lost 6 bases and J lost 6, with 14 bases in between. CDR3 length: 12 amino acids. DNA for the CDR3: TGCAGTGCCATACAGGCGACGCATGGCTACACCTTC. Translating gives CSAIQATHGYTF.

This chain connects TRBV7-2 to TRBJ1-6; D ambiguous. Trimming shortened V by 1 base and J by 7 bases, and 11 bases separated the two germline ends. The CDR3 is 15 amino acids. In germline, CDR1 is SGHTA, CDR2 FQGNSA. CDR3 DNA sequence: TGTGCCAGCAGCTTAGGGACCCACGGGAATTCACCCCTCCACTTT. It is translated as CASSLGTHGNSPLHF. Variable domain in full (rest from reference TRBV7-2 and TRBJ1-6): GAGVSQSPSNKVTEKGKDVELRCDPISGHTALYWYRQSLGQGLEFLIYFQGNSAPDKSGLPSDRFSAERTGGSVSTLTIQRTQQEDSAVYLCASSLGTHGNSPLHFGNGTRLTVT.

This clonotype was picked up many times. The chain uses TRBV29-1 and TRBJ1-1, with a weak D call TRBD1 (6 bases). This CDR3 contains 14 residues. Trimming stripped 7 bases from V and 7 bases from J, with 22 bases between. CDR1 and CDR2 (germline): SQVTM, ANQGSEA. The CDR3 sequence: CSAGGGSRTDEAFF. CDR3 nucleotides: TGCAGCGCTGGAGGGGGGTCCCGAACAGATGAAGCTTTCTTT.